This entry lists 15 T cell receptor beta chains sequenced from one sample in a study of technical replicates of blood from a handful of donors. The assay was immunoSEQ multiplex PCR, and TCRdb's table has in-frame clones only and misses some. The repertoire has about 94,000 clones, 95% to 97% of them found once; the top ten carry approximately 0.35%. What was sequenced was T cells isolated from PBMCs. The source of these receptors is a human donor in good health.

The rearrangement links TRBV6-1 to TRBJ2-7; 8 bases agree with TRBD2. The CDR3 has 15 amino acids. From germline, CDR1 is MNHNS and CDR2 SASEGT. The V gene end was trimmed by 6 bases and the J gene end by 0 bases; junction bases not matched to a gene: 7. The CDR3 DNA sequence: TGTGCCAGCAGGGGAGCGGGAGAATTCTCCTACGAGCAGTACTTC. Translating it yields CASRGAGEFSYEQYF.

This chain connects TRBV5-6 to TRBJ1-1; D might be TRBD1 (5 bases). This CDR3 is built from 14 residues. Trimming took 1 base from V and 8 from J, leaving 15 bases between them. Germline assignment: CDR1 SGHDT and CDR2 YYEEEE. CDR3: CASSLSQGFPEAFF. In DNA, the CDR3 is TGTGCCAGCAGCTTGAGCCAGGGATTCCCCGAAGCTTTCTTT.

The rearrangement joins TRBV10-3 to TRBJ2-4; TRBD1 might be the D (7 bases). The V end was cut by 5 bases, the J end by 6 bases, with 23 bases between. The V gene's germline CDR1 is ENHRY and CDR2 SYGVKD. CDR3 size: 17 residues. The chain's CDR3 is CAISKMGGTGDGNIQYF. The CDR3 region has the DNA TGTGCCATCAGTAAAATGGGGGGAACAGGGGATGGAAACATTCAGTACTTC.

This chain uses TRBV11-2 with TRBJ1-2, with 8 bases identical to TRBD1. The J segment lost 7 bases and the V segment lost 5 bases, leaving 6 bases of the junction unmatched. Germline V lookup: CDR1 SGHAT, CDR2 FQNNGV. The CDR3 has 13 residues. The CDR3 DNA reads TGTGCCAGCAGCGTTGGACAGGGCTCTGGCTACACCTTC. Translating it yields CASSVGQGSGYTF.

The V and J genes are TRBV7-9 and TRBJ2-2; 11 bases fit TRBD2. Germline values: CDR1 SEHNR, CDR2 FQNEAQ (reference sequence). Losses at the gene ends were 6 bases for V and 8 bases for J; bases not matched to a gene: 11. The CDR3 totals 16 residues. CDR3 nucleotide sequence: TGTGCCAGCAGATCTCTAGCGGGAGGACTAGCGGGGGAGCTGTTTTTT. Its translation is CASRSLAGGLAGELFF.

V gene TRBV6-5 combines with J gene TRBJ2-7, with TRBD1 as a possible D gene (5 bases). Germline V CDR1 and CDR2: MNHEY, SVGAGI. V dropped 8 bases and J dropped 1 base, with 12 bases sitting between them. This CDR3 is 13 amino acids long. The CDR3 region is CASWGRASYEQYF. CDR3 bases: TGTGCCAGCTGGGGCAGGGCTTCCTACGAGCAGTACTTC.

The rearrangement links TRBV2 to TRBJ1-5; 9 bases fit TRBD1. Losses at the gene ends were 7 bases for V and 4 bases for J; bases not matched to a gene: 8. The CDR3 has 15 amino acids. Germline CDR1 is SNHLY and CDR2 is FYNNEI. In nucleotides, the CDR3 is TGTGCCAGCACCGGGACAGGGAGTAGGAATCAGCCCCAGCATTTT. As protein: CASTGTGSRNQPQHF. Together with reference TRBV2 and TRBJ1-5, the CDR3 gives the full variable domain: EPEVTQTPSHQVTQMGQEVILRCVPISNHLYFYWYRQILGQKVEFLVSFYNNEISEKSEIFDDQFSVERPDGSNFTLKIRSTKLEDSAMYFCASTGTGSRNQPQHFGDGTRLSIL.

This CDR3 is CASSRARTGGSGYTF. The CDR3 DNA reads TGTGCCAGCAGCCGCGCTAGGACAGGGGGCTCTGGCTACACCTTC. V is TRBV14 and J is TRBJ1-2; 11 bases line up with TRBD1. CDR3 length equals 15 residues. Germline V CDR1 and CDR2: SGHDN, FVKESK. V lost 4 bases, J lost 7 bases, and 8 bases stayed unmatched. Variable domain in full (rest from reference TRBV14 and TRBJ1-2): EAGVTQFPSHSVIEKGQTVTLRCDPISGHDNLYWYRRVMGKEIKFLLHFVKESKQDESGMPNNRFLAERTGGTYSTLKVQPAELEDSGVYFCASSRARTGGSGYTFGSGTRLTVV.

The chain carries TRBV28 and TRBJ2-1, with a possible D match to TRBD1 (5 bases). The V gene lost 4 bases and the J gene lost 8 bases, with 9 bases spanning the gap. This CDR3 comprises 12 residues. CDR1 and CDR2 (germline): MDHEN, SYDVKM. CDR3 nucleotides: TGTGCCAGCAGTTCCAGGGTGGATGAGCAGTTCTTC. Translating gives CASSSRVDEQFF.

The chain joins TRBV4-1 to TRBJ1-2; D is uncertain. CDR1 is MGHRA and CDR2 is YSYEKL in the germline V gene. V dropped 2 bases and J dropped 5 bases, with 15 bases sitting between them. The CDR3 runs to 15 residues. Written as DNA, the CDR3 is TGCGCCAGCAGCCAATCTTCTCTCCCAGAATATGGCTACACCTTC. Translated, it gives CASSQSSLPEYGYTF.

The chain employs TRBV25-1 and TRBJ1-5, with D hard to call. Germline assignment: CDR1 MGHDK and CDR2 SYGVNS. V lost 5 bases, J lost 2 bases, and 10 bases lay in between. This CDR3 is built from 14 residues. The CDR3 loop reads CASSPKGGNQPQHF. CDR3 nucleotide sequence: TGTGCCAGCAGTCCAAAAGGAGGCAATCAGCCCCAGCATTTT.

The chain is built from TRBV7-9 and TRBJ1-2; D may be TRBD1 (5 bases). CDR3 size: 13 residues. Germline V gene lookup returns CDR1 SEHNR and CDR2 FQNEAQ (reference sequence). Between the trimmed V and J ends, which lost 3 bases and 6 bases, there was a span of 11 bases. The CDR3 nucleotides read TGTGCCAGCAGCTTCGCCCAGGGCCATGGCTACACCTTC. The encoded protein is CASSFAQGHGYTF. Complete variable domain (other parts from reference TRBV7-9 and TRBJ1-2): DTGVSQNPRHKITKRGQNVTFRCDPISEHNRLYWYRQTLGQGPEFLTYFQNEAQLEKSRLLSDRFSAERPKGSFSTLEIQRTEQGDSAMYLCASSFAQGHGYTFGSGTRLTVV.

The chain employs TRBV4-2 and TRBJ2-1; 12 bases match TRBD2. Losses at the gene ends were 1 base for V and 5 bases for J; bases not matched to a gene: 6. The CDR3 consists of 17 residues. Germline V gene lookup returns CDR1 LGHNA and CDR2 YNFKEQ. CDR3 amino acids: CASSQGRLAGDHNEQFF. The CDR3 DNA is TGTGCCAGCAGCCAAGGGAGACTAGCGGGAGACCACAATGAGCAGTTCTTC.

This sequence joins TRBV9 and TRBJ2-7, with TRBD2 matching over 8 bases. The V segment lost 0 bases and the J segment 0 bases; nucleotides outside the gene matches: 5. The CDR3 runs 16 residues. From germline, CDR1 is SGDLS and CDR2 YYNGEE. CDR3 sequence reads: CASSVGRGLASYEQYF. In DNA, the CDR3 is TGTGCCAGCAGCGTAGGTCGCGGACTAGCCTCCTACGAGCAGTACTTC.

The chain's CDR3 is CATSRDRGLIYEQYF. The DNA of the CDR3 is TGTGCCACCAGCAGAGATCGAGGACTAATCTACGAGCAGTACTTC. This sequence joins TRBV15 and TRBJ2-7, with D possibly matching TRBD2 (6 bases). Trimming took 0 bases from V and 3 from J, leaving 12 bases between them. The germline V gene encodes CDR1 LNHNV and CDR2 YYDKDF (reference sequence). This CDR3 comprises 15 residues.